What follows is one T cell receptor beta chain and its context. Losses at the gene ends were 4 bases for V and 0 bases for J; bases not matched to a gene: 5. The CDR3 has 18 amino acids. Germline CDR1 and CDR2: SGHDN and FVKESK. The sample is drawn from a study of blood T cell repertoires in COVID-19. Study overall: The samples span acute and convalescent COVID-19 from the United States, Italy and Spain. PBMCs, B-cell-depleted T cells, or T cells provided the cDNA or gDNA that made up the material.

Per the original methods: Amplifying reference gene primers gave estimates of nucleated cell counts. Profiled with immunoSEQ multiplex PCR; TCRdb holds only in-frame clones, not every one. V, J and clone size derive from that table, while D and trimming were established from the DNA sequence. The sample holds a few hundred thousand clones, approximately 90% seen once. Sequenced input: peripheral blood. The chain links TRBV14 to TRBJ1-6, with 11 bases fitting TRBD1. This clonotype was obtained from a man in his 60s who had recovered from COVID-19. DNA of the CDR3: TGTGCCAGCAGCCCCGGGACAGGGGGTGGCTCCTATAATTCACCCCTCCACTTT. It encodes CASSPGTGGGSYNSPLHF.